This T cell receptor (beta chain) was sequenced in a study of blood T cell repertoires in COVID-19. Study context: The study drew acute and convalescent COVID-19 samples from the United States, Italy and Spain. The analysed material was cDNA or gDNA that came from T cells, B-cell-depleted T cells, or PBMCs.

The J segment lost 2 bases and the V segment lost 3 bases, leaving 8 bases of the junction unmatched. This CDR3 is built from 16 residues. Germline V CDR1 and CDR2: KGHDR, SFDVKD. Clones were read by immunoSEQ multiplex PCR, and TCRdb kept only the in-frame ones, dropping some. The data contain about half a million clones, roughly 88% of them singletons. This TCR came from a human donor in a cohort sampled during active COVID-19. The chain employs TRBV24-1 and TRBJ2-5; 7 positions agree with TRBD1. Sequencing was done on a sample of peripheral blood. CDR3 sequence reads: CATSDAVGTAQETQYF. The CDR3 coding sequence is TGTGCCACCAGTGATGCTGTAGGGACAGCTCAAGAGACCCAGTACTTC.